These 27 T cell receptor beta chains originate from one sample sequenced in a study of immune evolution from preneoplasia to lung adenocarcinoma. The repertoire was sequenced with immunoSEQ multiplex PCR; TCRdb's copy has only in-frame clones and lacks some. The data show about 6,300 clones, more than 70% seen once. The sequenced sample consisted of FFPE minimally invasive lung adenocarcinoma tissue. Source of these receptors: a person aged 70 to 79 with lung adenocarcinoma.

The chain employs TRBV7-9 and TRBJ2-1; no firm D call. The CDR3 has 15 amino acids. V lost 5 bases to trimming and J lost 8 bases, with 19 bases between them. In germline, CDR1 is SEHNR, CDR2 FQNEAQ (reference sequence). The CDR3 DNA follows: TGTGCCAGCAGCATCCAACTCCGCCAGGTCGATGAGCAGTTCTTC. Translated, it gives CASSIQLRQVDEQFF.

V usage is TRBV7-2 and J usage is TRBJ2-1; 8 bases are a match to TRBD2. Trimming took 7 bases from V and 4 from J; bases not matched to a gene: 6. Germline-derived CDR1 and CDR2 are SGHTA and FQGNSA. The CDR3 covers 14 residues. CDR3 DNA sequence: TGTGCCAGCAATCCGGGGGGGCCTTACAATGAGCAGTTCTTC. Amino acids: CASNPGGPYNEQFF. The entire variable domain, with the rest obtained from reference TRBV7-2 and TRBJ2-1, is as follows: GAGVSQSPSNKVTEKGKDVELRCDPISGHTALYWYRQSLGQGLEFLIYFQGNSAPDKSGLPSDRFSAERTGGSVSTLTIQRTQQEDSAVYLCASNPGGPYNEQFFGPGTRLTVL.

The V and J genes are TRBV11-2 and TRBJ2-7; 9 bases match TRBD2. Germline V gene lookup returns CDR1 SGHAT and CDR2 FQNNGV. V lost 6 bases and J lost 6; bases outside the gene matches: 12. The CDR3 covers 15 residues. DNA for the CDR3: TGTGCCAGCAGTGACAGCGGGAGGTCTTCAGGCGAGCAGTACTTC. This gives the protein CASSDSGRSSGEQYF.

This sequence joins TRBV30 and TRBJ2-5; no definite D call. The CDR3 sequence is 13 residues long. V lost 3 bases to trimming and J lost 5 bases, with 13 bases between them. Germline V gene lookup returns CDR1 GTSNPN and CDR2 SVGIG (reference sequence). The CDR3 protein is CAWSRQLGETQYF. The CDR3 nucleotides read TGTGCCTGGAGCCGACAACTGGGGGAGACCCAGTACTTC.

The genes are TRBV27 and TRBJ2-1; a weak D match, TRBD2 (7 bases). This CDR3 is 14 amino acids long. The germline V and J ends were trimmed by 7 bases and 6 bases, with 16 bases remaining between them. Germline lookup yields CDR1 MNHEY and CDR2 SMNVEV (reference sequence). The CDR3: CASTPGGFVNEQFF. Written as DNA, the CDR3 is TGTGCCAGCACCCCGGGGGGCTTCGTCAATGAGCAGTTCTTC.

This clone was counted once. At one end the junction does not follow the germline gene, possibly because of a read error. The CDR3 coding sequence is TGTGCCAGCTCACCGGTAGGGACCCGACAGAGCTCCTACGAGCGGTACTTC. It encodes CASSPVGTRQSSYERYF. This chain connects TRBV18 to TRBJ2-7; D may match TRBD1 or TRBD2 (5 bases each). This CDR3 is 17 amino acids long. The germline V gene has CDR1 KGHSH and CDR2 LQKENI.

The chain links TRBV7-9 to TRBJ1-3; TRBD1 matches at 8 bases. Germline V lookup: CDR1 SEHNR, CDR2 FQNEAQ (reference sequence). V dropped 6 bases and J dropped 4; count of bases not matched to a gene: 8. The CDR3 loop spans 15 amino acids. CDR3 nucleotides: TGTGCCAGCAGTGTGGACAGGGAACGGGGAAACACCATATATTTT. Translating it yields CASSVDRERGNTIYF. The variable domain in full, completed from reference TRBV7-9 and TRBJ1-3, reads DTGVSQNPRHKITKRGQNVTFRCDPISEHNRLYWYRQTLGQGPEFLTYFQNEAQLEKSRLLSDRFSAERPKGSFSTLEIQRTEQGDSAMYLCASSVDRERGNTIYFGEGSWLTVV.

V and J are TRBV30 and TRBJ1-5, with 11 nucleotides matching TRBD1. The germline V gene encodes CDR1 GTSNPN and CDR2 SVGIG (reference sequence). V lost 2 bases, J lost 0 bases, and 6 bases stayed unmatched. The length of the CDR3 is 17 residues. CDR3 nucleotide sequence: TGTGCCTGGAGTAAGGGGACAGGGGGTTATAGCAATCAGCCCCAGCATTTT. Residues: CAWSKGTGGYSNQPQHF.

This chain uses TRBV2 with TRBJ2-5; no reliable D call. The germline V gene encodes CDR1 SNHLY and CDR2 FYNNEI. V was pared by 8 bases and J by 4 bases, with 11 bases between. There are 12 residues in the CDR3. The CDR3 nucleotides read TGTGCCAGCCGCAAGGGATCAGAGACCCAGTACTTC. This translates into CASRKGSETQYF.

V is TRBV28 and J is TRBJ2-3; TRBD2 matches at 10 bases. J was trimmed by 2 bases and V by 6 bases; bases with no gene match: 2. This CDR3 is 14 amino acids long. CDR1 and CDR2 (germline): MDHEN, SYDVKM. CDR3 protein: CASRAGGDTDTQYF. In DNA form, the CDR3 reads TGTGCCAGCAGAGCGGGAGGGGACACAGATACGCAGTATTTT.

The chain recombines TRBV16 with TRBJ2-5, with D unresolved. Germline V lookup: CDR1 KGHSY, CDR2 FQNENV. The CDR3 loop spans 13 amino acids. The ends were cut back, 4 bases at V and 6 bases at J, with 12 bases in the middle. The DNA of the CDR3 is TGTGCCAGCAGCCCGGAAAGAAGGAAGACCCAGTACTTC. It translates to CASSPERRKTQYF.

J is TRBJ1-3 and V is TRBV19; no firm D call. This CDR3 spans 15 amino acids. Germline CDR1 reads LNHDA; CDR2 reads SQIVND (reference sequence). V lost 6 bases and J lost 0, with 12 bases in between. The CDR3: CASSTSRFSGNTIYF. The CDR3 DNA reads as TGTGCCAGTAGCACCTCGAGATTCTCTGGAAACACCATATATTTT.

The chain recombines TRBV19 with TRBJ2-7, with 8 bases lining up with TRBD2. Trimming at V came to 5 bases and at J to 3 bases, leaving 9 bases not matched to a gene. The CDR3 runs 15 residues. Germline V gene data show CDR1 as LNHDA and CDR2 as SQIVND (reference sequence). The CDR3 nucleotides are TGTGCCAGTAGTTCCTTTAGCGGGAACCTCTACGAGCAGTACTTC. This codes for CASSSFSGNLYEQYF.

This clone appeared a few times. The V gene is TRBV6-5, the J gene TRBJ1-1; D may be TRBD1 (6 bases). Between the trimmed V and J ends, which lost 6 bases and 5 bases, there was a span of 19 bases. This CDR3 has 15 residues. CDR1 MNHEY and CDR2 SVGAGI come from the germline V gene. CDR3: CASRLQRGGLTEAFF. The CDR3 DNA is TGTGCCAGCAGACTCCAAAGGGGGGGGCTGACTGAAGCTTTCTTT.

This clone has just one count. The rearrangement joins TRBV5-1 to TRBJ1-6, with D possibly matching TRBD1 (5 bases). With 0 bases removed from V and 0 bases from J, the gap between germline ends came to 22 bases. The CDR3 sequence is 21 residues long. The germline V gene encodes CDR1 SGHRS and CDR2 YFSETQ. The CDR3 DNA sequence: TGCGCCAGCAGCTTGGACATTCGGGCGGGGCCTCTCAGCTCCTATAATTCACCCCTCCACTTT. This translates into CASSLDIRAGPLSSYNSPLHF. Filled out from reference TRBV5-1 and TRBJ1-6, the complete variable domain reads KAGVTQTPRYLIKTRGQQVTLSCSPISGHRSVSWYQQTPGQGLQFLFEYFSETQRNKGNFPGRFSGRQFSNSRSEMNVSTLELGDSALYLCASSLDIRAGPLSSYNSPLHFGNGTRLTVT.

The V and J genes are TRBV20-1 and TRBJ1-2; D call uncertain. V was pared by 6 bases and J by 7 bases, with 12 bases between. The CDR3 contains 11 residues. Germline CDR1 is DFQATT and CDR2 is SNEGSKA (reference sequence). As DNA, the CDR3 is TGCAGTGCCCAGGAGGTCTCTGGCTACACCTTC. Translating it yields CSAQEVSGYTF.

This chain joins TRBV11-2 and TRBJ2-3, with D possibly matching TRBD2 (6 bases). V was trimmed by 8 bases and J by 2 bases, leaving 11 bases between them. Per germline, CDR1 SGHAT and CDR2 FQNNGV. This CDR3 is built from 13 residues. CDR3 bases: TGTGCCAGCTCGCGGGGATACACAGATACGCAGTATTTT. Its protein is CASSRGYTDTQYF. Combining the CDR3 with reference TRBV11-2 and TRBJ2-3 gives the whole variable domain EAGVAQSPRYKIIEKRQSVAFWCNPISGHATLYWYQQILGQGPKLLIQFQNNGVVDDSQLPKDRFSAERLKGVDSTLKIQPAKLEDSAVYLCASSRGYTDTQYFGPGTRLTVL.

The chain joins TRBV7-2 to TRBJ1-3, with no clear D. Germline assignment: CDR1 SGHTA and CDR2 FQGNSA. The V end was cut by 1 base, the J end by 0 bases, with 13 bases between. The CDR3 has 17 amino acids. CDR3 coding DNA: TGTGCCAGCAGCTTAGTTAGCACGGCCTTCTCTGGAAACACCATATATTTT. Its protein product is CASSLVSTAFSGNTIYF.

The rearrangement uses TRBV10-1 and TRBJ1-5; D is unresolved. The CDR3 covers 13 residues. Trimming removed 6 bases at V and 7 bases at J, with 13 bases between. Germline V gene sequence: CDR1 WNHNN, CDR2 SYGVQD (reference sequence). The DNA of the CDR3 is TGCGCCAGCAGCCTCCGGGAGGGCCAGCCCCAGCATTTT. Its translation is CASSLREGQPQHF.

This CDR3 is CASSETYGYTF. The CDR3 DNA sequence: TGTGCCAGCAGTGAGACGTATGGCTACACCTTC. V usage is TRBV6-1 and J usage is TRBJ1-2; D ambiguous. This CDR3 spans 11 amino acids. Trimming removed 3 bases at V and 5 bases at J, with 4 bases between. Germline CDR1 is MNHNS and CDR2 is SASEGT.

This clone was counted only a few times. This chain links TRBV5-4 with TRBJ2-7; 9 nucleotides align to TRBD2. Germline CDR1 and CDR2: SGHNT and YYREEE (reference sequence). Losses at the gene ends were 5 bases for V and 7 bases for J; bases not matched to a gene: 13. The CDR3 spans 15 residues. The CDR3 coding sequence is TGTGCCAGCAGGAGCGAAGCGGGAGGACTGGGGGAGCAGTACTTC. It codes for CASRSEAGGLGEQYF.

This clone was recorded a few times. V gene TRBV6-1 combines with J gene TRBJ1-3; 7 nucleotides line up with TRBD1. Germline V lookup: CDR1 MNHNS, CDR2 SASEGT. CDR3 length: 15 residues. The J segment lost 1 base and the V segment lost 6 bases, leaving 6 bases of the junction unmatched. The CDR3 bases are TGTGCCAGCAGGGCTAGACAGGGTTCTGGAAACACCATATATTTT. This sequence encodes CASRARQGSGNTIYF.

This chain joins TRBV9 and TRBJ2-1, with D perhaps matching TRBD2 (6 bases). V lost 4 bases and J 5 bases, leaving 10 bases between the germline ends. The CDR3 loop spans 13 amino acids. Germline V lookup: CDR1 SGDLS, CDR2 YYNGEE. The DNA for the CDR3 is TGTGCCAGCAGCAGGGACTGGAACAATGAGCAGTTCTTC. This codes for CASSRDWNNEQFF.

This rearrangement joins TRBV15 to TRBJ2-1, with D perhaps TRBD1 (5 bases). The CDR3 spans 13 residues. Trimming stripped 5 bases from V and 5 bases from J, with 10 bases between. In germline, CDR1 is LNHNV, CDR2 YYDKDF (reference sequence). In DNA form, the CDR3 reads TGTGCCACCAGCTCCGGACACCACAATGAGCAGTTCTTC. Translated: CATSSGHHNEQFF.

The gene calls are TRBV30 and TRBJ1-6; D is unclear. Deletions cut 8 bases from V and 5 bases from J, with 13 bases between. The CDR3 contains 13 residues. Germline V gene lookup returns CDR1 GTSNPN and CDR2 SVGIG (reference sequence). DNA of the CDR3: TGTGCCGGCGGAACCGGGGATAATTCACCCCTCCACTTT. Its protein product is CAGGTGDNSPLHF.

CDR3 sequence (DNA): TGTGCCAGTAGCTACAGGGGGAACACTGAAGCTTTCTTT. It translates to CASSYRGNTEAFF. The gene calls are TRBV19 and TRBJ1-1; 7 positions agree with TRBD1. CDR1 and CDR2 from the germline V gene are LNHDA and SQIVND (reference sequence). Trimming removed 6 bases from V and 1 base from J; junction bases left unmatched: 2. This CDR3 is built from 13 residues.

This chain connects TRBV7-6 to TRBJ2-2; TRBD2 matches 10 bases. The CDR3 extends over 16 amino acids. After removal of 1 base from V and 7 bases from J, the junction contained 6 bases not matched to a gene. Germline lookup yields CDR1 SGHVS and CDR2 FNYEAQ. DNA for the CDR3: TGTGCCAGCAGCTTAGAGCGGGGGGGCACTTACGGGGAGCTGTTTTTT. Its protein is CASSLERGGTYGELFF.